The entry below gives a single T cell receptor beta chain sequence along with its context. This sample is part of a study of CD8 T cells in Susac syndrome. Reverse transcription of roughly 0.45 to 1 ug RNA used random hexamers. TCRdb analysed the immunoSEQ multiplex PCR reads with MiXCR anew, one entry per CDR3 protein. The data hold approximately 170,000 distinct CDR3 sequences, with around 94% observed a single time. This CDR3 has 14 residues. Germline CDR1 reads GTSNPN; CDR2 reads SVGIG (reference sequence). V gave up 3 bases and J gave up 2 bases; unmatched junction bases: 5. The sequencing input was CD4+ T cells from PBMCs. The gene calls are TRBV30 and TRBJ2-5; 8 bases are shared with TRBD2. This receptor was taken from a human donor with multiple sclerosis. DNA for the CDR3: TGTGCCTGGAGACAGCGGGAGTCTCAAGAGACCCAGTACTTC. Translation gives CAWRQRESQETQYF.